This T cell receptor (beta chain) is drawn from a study of cytomegalovirus exposure and HLA in healthy donors (TCRdb year 2017). For the study in its entirety: According to a later analysis, one platform produced both the roughly 130 validation repertoires and the approximately 600 repertoires of the first cohort. The study aimed to test whether cataloging public T cell receptors could reveal signatures of past pathogen exposure. Along with the approximately 700-subject first cohort, a separate validation cohort of over a hundred different subjects was used. The study combined high-throughput TCR immunosequencing, statistical association of individual TCRs with disease status, and machine learning to predict cytomegalovirus infection status.

The research as a whole found: All 130 or so repertoires were used to score co-occurrence in the validation cohort in a later analysis, because that analysis had no HLA typing for the cohort. In the study, around 150 TCR beta chains were listed as associated with cytomegalovirus. It was suggested by the authors that the approach could potentially be generalized to other disease states and immunological phenotypes. A few of the identified cytomegalovirus-associated TCR beta chains were confirmed in vitro to be specific for cytomegalovirus antigens. In a later analysis, TCRs clustered in the first cohort were found to also tend to co-occur in the 110 or so validation repertoires, with 90% to 95% of cluster scores above 0. The classifier was reported to diagnose cytomegalovirus status with high specificity and sensitivity in both the original cohort and the validation cohort. Across donors, most TCR sequences were observed very rarely, whereas some public TCRs were present in many individuals.

The library came from the immunoSEQ multiplex PCR assay. The paper's processing steps were these. A statistical classification framework was built to diagnose cytomegalovirus status from the catalog of TCR beta chain sequences. TCRdb carries this immuneACCESS record with in-frame sequences only. Its versions omit some clonotypes, under half of them owing to an unresolved V gene in the studies checked, with the rest unexplained. V and J calls and clone size are given by that table; D and trimming were obtained from the DNA. For this sample the table gives around 71,000 clones, of which approximately 96% were detected only once. The ten largest clonotypes hold approximately 1.5% of the sample. Worth noting for this clone: Its antigen is unknown. Base-call qualities are not available, and no considerably larger clone is one nucleotide away.

The donors were included in the validation cohort of around 120 subjects, a group kept apart from the roughly 730-subject first cohort. The sample consisted of PBMCs. This TCR derives from a man aged 18 to 30 in good health and CMV-seropositive.

The CDR3 here reads CSVATSGSEQFF. The DNA reads TGCAGCGTTGCAACTAGCGGGAGTGAGCAGTTCTTC. The V and J segments used are TRBV29-1 and TRBJ2-1, with 11 central nucleotides matching TRBD2. From the germline V gene, CDR1 is SQVTM and CDR2 is ANQGSEA. Unmatched junction bases come to 2, with V trimmed by 4 bases and J by 9 bases. The CDR3 covers 12 residues, taking in both the cysteine and the phenylalanine. This entry keeps only the CDR3 DNA: 36 bases, framed from base 1.